These 23 T cell receptor beta chains share one sample of origin, sequenced in a study of Graves' ophthalmopathy and Graves' hyperthyroidism (dated by TCRdb to the late 2010s). The sequencer was an Illumina HiSeq 2000. For repertoire sequencing, the TCR beta CDR3 regions were amplified from RNA transcripts. A first-round RT-PCR used HTBI primers with the Qiagen OneStep RT-PCR kit, followed by a second-round multiplex PCR, size selection and purification. TCRdb reprocessed the public reads (quality trimming at Q25 with fastp, clone calling with MiXCR) and kept in-frame beta chains. Each CDR3 protein appears once, grouped with its most common genes and DNA. The sample table records 450,000 or so distinct CDR3 sequences; around an eighth of these occur just once. In total, the top ten clones hold roughly 9.8% of the sample. The sequencing sample was made of blood. The receptors here all came from a woman younger than 45 with Graves' ophthalmopathy. Donor details come from another sample of the same person, matched by shared clones.

V gene TRBV20-1 combines with J gene TRBJ2-2; D is perhaps TRBD2 (5 bases). The V end was cut by 5 bases, the J end by 1 base, with 8 bases between. The CDR3 has 13 residues. Germline CDR1 and CDR2: DFQATT and SNEGSKA (reference sequence). This chain's CDR3 is CSAFSGNTGELFF. In DNA form, the CDR3 reads TGCAGTGCTTTCAGCGGGAACACCGGGGAGCTGTTTTTT.

This clonotype appeared many times. The V call is TRBV9, the J call TRBJ2-7; D tentatively fits TRBD1 or TRBD2 (7 bases each). The CDR3 contains 13 residues. The V gene's germline CDR1 is SGDLS and CDR2 YYNGEE. Trimming pared 2 bases from V and 5 bases from J, leaving 11 bases between. The CDR3 coding sequence is TGTGCCAGCAGCGTGGGAGGGACAGACGAGCAGTACTTC. This encodes CASSVGGTDEQYF.

This clonotype was counted at least ten times. The V call is TRBV28, the J call TRBJ2-2; 10 bases fit TRBD2. In germline, CDR1 is MDHEN, CDR2 SYDVKM. The CDR3 loop spans 16 amino acids. V lost 10 bases, J lost 4 bases, and 12 bases stayed unmatched. CDR3 sequence reads: CATEGWLAGVTGELFF. The CDR3 nucleotides are TGTGCCACCGAGGGCTGGCTAGCGGGAGTCACCGGGGAGCTGTTTTTT.

The V and J genes are TRBV13 and TRBJ1-1; 7 bases are a match to TRBD1. Trimming took 7 bases from V and 1 from J; bases not matched to a gene: 27. The CDR3 spans 21 residues. The germline V gene has CDR1 PRHDT and CDR2 FYEKMQ (reference sequence). CDR3 amino acids: CASIFRGGFYASSGSNTEAFF. DNA of the CDR3: TGTGCCAGCATCTTCAGGGGGGGGTTTTACGCTTCCTCCGGGTCGAACACTGAAGCTTTCTTT.

This clonotype was detected many times. The V call is TRBV28, the J call TRBJ2-7; D is ambiguous. With 7 bases removed from V and 1 base from J, the gap between germline ends came to 11 bases. Germline values: CDR1 MDHEN, CDR2 SYDVKM. This CDR3 spans 13 amino acids. CDR3 residues: CASTPRTSYEQYF. CDR3 DNA: TGTGCCAGCACCCCCAGGACGTCCTACGAGCAGTACTTC.

This chain uses TRBV6-1 with TRBJ2-1, with TRBD2 matching 9 bases. CDR1 and CDR2 (germline): MNHNS, SASEGT. After removal of 2 bases from V and 10 bases from J, the junction contained 15 bases not matched to a gene. This CDR3 is 17 amino acids long. The CDR3 loop is CASSEKGSGSALREQFF. DNA of the CDR3: TGTGCCAGCAGTGAAAAAGGTAGCGGGAGCGCGCTGAGGGAGCAGTTCTTC.

In its sample, this clonotype was seen many times. The rearrangement links TRBV12-3 or TRBV12-4 to TRBJ1-6; D gene uncertain. With 6 bases removed from V and 6 bases from J, the gap between germline ends came to 15 bases. This CDR3 contains 15 residues. This CDR3 is CASSGSPSGNSPLHF. CDR3 in DNA: TGTGCCAGCAGCGGGAGCCCCTCGGGTAATTCACCCCTCCACTTT.

This clonotype was recorded a few times. The chain combines TRBV20-1 with TRBJ2-5; 8 bases match TRBD1. Germline CDR1 reads DFQATT; CDR2 reads SNEGSKA (reference sequence). J lost 5 bases, V lost 3 bases, and 8 bases had no gene match. The CDR3 covers 14 residues. CDR3 amino acids: CSARTGDPGETQYF. The DNA of the CDR3 is TGCAGTGCTAGGACAGGGGACCCTGGGGAGACCCAGTACTTC.

The table lists this clonotype with many counts. The chain carries TRBV18 and TRBJ1-6; D remains ambiguous. Germline-derived CDR1 and CDR2 are KGHSH and LQKENI. Between the trimmed V and J ends, which lost 3 bases and 8 bases, there was a span of 14 bases. The CDR3 runs to 15 residues. The CDR3 nucleotides are TGTGCCAGCTCACCTTCGCCGGGATCCGATTCACCCCTCCACTTT. Its protein product is CASSPSPGSDSPLHF.

In this sample, this clonotype turned up many times. The rearrangement links TRBV28 to TRBJ2-2, with 8 bases fitting TRBD2. V lost 8 bases and J lost 0; bases outside the gene matches: 5. The CDR3 is 15 amino acids. Germline assignment: CDR1 MDHEN and CDR2 SYDVKM. The DNA for the CDR3 is TGTGCCAGCCAGCGGGAGTCGGCGAACACCGGGGAGCTGTTTTTT. It yields the protein CASQRESANTGELFF. The full variable domain, rest sourced from reference TRBV28 and TRBJ2-2, is DVKVTQSSRYLVKRTGEKVFLECVQDMDHENMFWYRQDPGLGLRLIYFSYDVKMKEKGDIPEGYSVSREKKERFSLILESASTNQTSMYLCASQRESANTGELFFGEGSRLTVL.

This clonotype was detected many times. The DNA of the CDR3 is TGTGCCAGCAGCCGTCGGGCAGGGAGCTCCTACGAGCAGTACTTC. It yields the protein CASSRRAGSSYEQYF. The genes are TRBV11-1 and TRBJ2-7; the D gene could be TRBD1 or TRBD2 (5 bases each). The V gene lost 5 bases and the J gene lost 0 bases, with 14 bases spanning the gap. The CDR3 runs to 15 residues. CDR1 and CDR2 (germline): SGHAT, FQDESV (reference sequence).

In its sample, this clonotype was seen many times. This chain joins TRBV4-2 and TRBJ1-1; possible D gene TRBD1, 5 bases. V was shortened by 0 bases and J by 4 bases, with 12 bases between the two germline ends. CDR1 is LGHNA, CDR2 YNFKEQ, per germline. This CDR3 is built from 15 residues. The CDR3: CASSQEQVPSTEAFF. The CDR3 region has the DNA TGTGCCAGCAGCCAAGAACAGGTACCAAGCACTGAAGCTTTCTTT.

This clonotype occurred many times. The junction departs from germline at one end; a sequencing error may be responsible. The J gene is TRBJ2-7, the V gene TRBV20-1, with unresolved D. Per germline, CDR1 DFQATT and CDR2 SNEGSKA (reference sequence). CDR3 size: 12 residues. CDR3 nucleotides: TGCAGTGGTAGAAGGCAAGCCTACGAGCAGTACTTC. It codes for CSGRRQAYEQYF.

This clonotype was detected only a few times. V is TRBV4-1 and J is TRBJ1-1; no clear D. Germline V gene lookup returns CDR1 MGHRA and CDR2 YSYEKL. V was shortened by 2 bases and J by 4 bases, with 11 bases between the two germline ends. The CDR3 loop spans 14 amino acids. The CDR3 sequence is CASSQSSGSTEAFF. CDR3 nucleotides: TGCGCCAGCAGCCAATCGTCGGGGAGCACTGAAGCTTTCTTT.

This clonotype was observed a few times. The chain joins TRBV24-1 to TRBJ2-1, with 7 bases lining up with TRBD2. Germline V CDR1 and CDR2: KGHDR, SFDVKD. The junction had 6 bases not matched to a gene; V was cut back by 6 bases and J by 2 bases. The length of the CDR3 is 15 residues. Written as DNA, the CDR3 is TGTGCCACCAGTCCTACCGGGACTACCTACAATGAGCAGTTCTTC. Amino acid sequence: CATSPTGTTYNEQFF.

Concerning this clonotype: One junction end does not reproduce the germline sequence, and a read error may be involved. The chain carries TRBV7-7 and TRBJ2-5; TRBD2 aligns across 13 bases. This CDR3 comprises 18 residues. Germline CDR1 is SSHAT and CDR2 is FNYEAQ (reference sequence). In DNA, the CDR3 is TGTGCTAGCAAAGGACTAGCGGGGGCTAACGGACCCCAAGAGACCCAGTACTTC. As protein: CASKGLAGANGPQETQYF.

This clonotype showed up many times. J is TRBJ2-2 and V is TRBV30, with D possibly TRBD2 on 5 matching bases. Trimming pared 0 bases from V and 6 bases from J, leaving 8 bases between. Looked up from germline, CDR1 is GTSNPN and CDR2 is SVGIG (reference sequence). The CDR3 has 13 residues. CDR3 bases: TGTGCCTGGAGTGTACGAGGGCCCGGGGAGCTGTTTTTT. It yields the protein CAWSVRGPGELFF.

V usage is TRBV4-1 and J usage is TRBJ1-5; a possible D gene is TRBD1 (5 bases). There are 15 residues in the CDR3. The V and J ends lost 9 bases and 0 bases respectively, with 15 bases between them. Germline lookup yields CDR1 MGHRA and CDR2 YSYEKL. CDR3 nucleotide sequence: TGCGCCAGTACTCTAGAAACAGGTAGCAATCAGCCCCAGCATTTT. Residues: CASTLETGSNQPQHF.

This clonotype was seen many times. CDR3 nucleotide sequence: TGTGCCAGCAAGAAGTATCACATGAACACTGAAGCTTTCTTT. It codes for CASKKYHMNTEAFF. The rearrangement uses TRBV28 and TRBJ1-1; D gene unclear. Germline-derived CDR1 and CDR2 are MDHEN and SYDVKM. The V gene lost 7 bases and the J gene lost 0 bases, with 12 bases spanning the gap. There are 14 residues in the CDR3.

This clonotype was counted at least ten times. The V gene is TRBV19, the J gene TRBJ2-7, with TRBD1 matching 7 bases. The trim removed 6 bases at V and 0 bases at J, leaving 8 bases unmatched. The CDR3 is 15 residues long. Germline CDR1 reads LNHDA; CDR2 reads SQIVND (reference sequence). The CDR3 sequence is CASSKTGRNSYEQYF. CDR3 in DNA: TGTGCCAGTAGCAAGACAGGGCGAAACTCCTACGAGCAGTACTTC.

This clonotype has only a few counts. The chain uses TRBV7-9 and TRBJ1-1; TRBD1 is a possible D gene (5 bases). The germline V gene has CDR1 SEHNR and CDR2 FQNEAQ (reference sequence). The germline V and J ends were trimmed by 0 bases and 4 bases, with 12 bases remaining between them. This CDR3 has 15 amino acids. CDR3 sequence reads: CASSLAAGRVTEAFF. The DNA of the CDR3 is TGTGCCAGCAGCTTAGCGGCAGGGAGAGTCACTGAAGCTTTCTTT.

This clonotype was seen only a few times. The genes are TRBV9 and TRBJ1-2, with TRBD1 as a possible D gene (6 bases). This CDR3 spans 18 amino acids. Germline-derived CDR1 and CDR2 are SGDLS and YYNGEE. V was clipped by 3 bases and J by 8 bases, with 29 bases between them. Here the CDR3 reads CASSADYPGGHRREGYTF. CDR3 DNA: TGTGCCAGCAGCGCCGACTATCCCGGGGGCCACAGAAGAGAGGGCTACACCTTC. The variable domain in full, completed from reference TRBV9 and TRBJ1-2, reads DSGVTQTPKHLITATGQRVTLRCSPRSGDLSVYWYQQSLDQGLQFLIQYYNGEERAKGNILERFSAQQFPDLHSELNLSSLELGDSALYFCASSADYPGGHRREGYTFGSGTRLTVV.

This clonotype occurred many times. The chain joins TRBV28 to TRBJ1-1, with 8 bases that match TRBD1. The CDR3 extends over 15 amino acids. CDR1 is MDHEN and CDR2 is SYDVKM in the germline V gene. Trimming took 5 bases from V and 1 from J; bases not matched to a gene: 6. The CDR3 DNA follows: TGTGCCAGCAGTACCCCGGGACAGGCGAACACTGAAGCTTTCTTT. Protein: CASSTPGQANTEAFF.